The 30 T cell receptor beta chains listed next were all sequenced from one sample in a study of spatial heterogeneity in lung cancer. Time point specified: blood at routine non-recurrence follow-up after resection. TCRdb independently ran MiXCR on the 5' RACE reads; one entry per CDR3 protein. The data contain under 75,000 distinct CDR3 sequences, less than 9.5% of them singletons. The material was PBMCs, obtained at follow-up. The origin of the receptors is a female donor with early-stage non-small cell lung cancer.

This chain links TRBV7-9 with TRBJ1-1; weak D call: TRBD1 (6 bases). Trimming cost V 6 bases and J 0 bases, with 8 bases left between them. The CDR3 spans 13 residues. Germline V gene data show CDR1 as SEHNR and CDR2 as FQNEAQ (reference sequence). The CDR3 reads CASSRQVNTEAFF. The CDR3 bases are TGTGCCAGCAGTCGACAGGTGAACACTGAAGCTTTCTTT.

The rearrangement uses TRBV5-1 and TRBJ2-6, with TRBD1 matching 12 bases. V was clipped by 3 bases and J by 2 bases; unmatched bases: 6. Germline values: CDR1 SGHRS, CDR2 YFSETQ. The CDR3 sequence is 18 residues long. The CDR3 spells CASSSGTGGATGANVLTF. For the CDR3, the DNA is TGCGCCAGCAGCTCCGGGACAGGGGGCGCTACTGGGGCCAACGTCCTGACTTTC.

This clonotype was counted between two and nine times. The rearrangement joins TRBV25-1 to TRBJ1-3; TRBD1 is a possible D gene (5 bases). This CDR3 region has 15 residues. Trimming left V 4 bases short and J 4 bases short, with 14 bases between. The V gene's germline CDR1 is MGHDK and CDR2 SYGVNS. CDR3 sequence (DNA): TGTGCCAGCAGTGGGTCAAGGGGCCTCGGAAACACCATATATTTT. Translated, it gives CASSGSRGLGNTIYF.

This clonotype was counted between two and nine times. V gene TRBV7-9 combines with J gene TRBJ2-7; D call uncertain. V was clipped by 8 bases and J by 3 bases, with 8 bases between them. The CDR3 extends over 11 amino acids. CDR1 and CDR2 from the germline V gene are SEHNR and FQNEAQ (reference sequence). CDR3 sequence (DNA): TGTGCCAGCTCAAACGGCTACGAGCAGTACTTC. Residues: CASSNGYEQYF.

This clonotype has a count of ten or more. The V and J genes are TRBV9 and TRBJ2-1; 8 bases agree with TRBD2. The length of the CDR3 is 16 residues. Germline V lookup: CDR1 SGDLS, CDR2 YYNGEE. Trimming removed 5 bases from V and 9 bases from J; junction bases left unmatched: 16. CDR3 protein: CASSQSTGTRATEQFF. CDR3 coding DNA: TGTGCCAGCAGTCAATCCACGGGGACTAGAGCGACTGAGCAGTTCTTC.

This clonotype occurred a few times. The chain carries TRBV12-3 or TRBV12-4 and TRBJ1-6, with no clear D. The CDR3 spans 12 residues. The V end was cut by 1 base, the J end by 11 bases, with 6 bases between. Written as DNA, the CDR3 is TGTGCCAGCAGTTTAGGTGTCCCACCCCTCCACTTT. Protein sequence: CASSLGVPPLHF.

This clonotype was detected many times. The J gene is TRBJ2-1, the V gene TRBV9; no clear D gene. The V gene's germline CDR1 is SGDLS and CDR2 YYNGEE. Trimming removed 0 bases from V and 5 bases from J, with 6 bases in between. The CDR3 has 13 residues. CDR3 bases: TGTGCCAGCAGCGTAGGGACCGACAATGAGCAGTTCTTC. It is translated as CASSVGTDNEQFF.

This clonotype has a count of ten or more. V and J are TRBV10-3 and TRBJ2-7; D perhaps matches TRBD2 (6 bases). Per the germline V gene, CDR1 is ENHRY and CDR2 is SYGVKD. The V gene lost 3 bases and the J gene lost 0 bases, with 12 bases spanning the gap. The length of the CDR3 is 15 residues. The CDR3 DNA reads TGTGCCATCAGTGATGCTAGCGCGAGCTCCTACGAGCAGTACTTC. This sequence encodes CAISDASASSYEQYF.

This clonotype was detected many times. The rearrangement uses TRBV11-3 and TRBJ2-1; D ambiguous. V lost 5 bases, J lost 8 bases, and 10 bases lay in between. The CDR3 has 12 amino acids. Per the germline V gene, CDR1 is SGHNT and CDR2 is YENEEA. In nucleotides, the CDR3 is TGTGCCAGCAGCAGGAATGGGTATGAGCAGTTCTTC. It is translated as CASSRNGYEQFF.

The rearrangement links TRBV20-1 to TRBJ2-3, with 11 bases matching TRBD1. V was clipped by 0 bases and J by 3 bases; unmatched bases: 8. This CDR3 contains 17 residues. Germline V gene lookup returns CDR1 DFQATT and CDR2 SNEGSKA (reference sequence). The CDR3 protein is CSARDHWTGGTTDTQYF. CDR3 coding DNA: TGCAGTGCTAGAGATCATTGGACAGGGGGCACAACAGATACGCAGTATTTT.

This clonotype has at least ten counts. The V and J genes are TRBV7-9 and TRBJ2-5; no clear D gene. The ends were cut back, 7 bases at V and 5 bases at J, with 14 bases in the middle. Germline CDR1 SEHNR, CDR2 FQNEAQ (reference sequence). The CDR3 consists of 13 residues. CDR3 sequence reads: CASTPAAIETQYF. CDR3 in DNA: TGTGCCAGCACCCCCGCGGCGATTGAGACCCAGTACTTC.

This clonotype turned up a few times. The chain uses TRBV3-1 and TRBJ1-2; D unclear. The CDR3 has 12 residues. In germline, CDR1 is LGHDT, CDR2 YNNKEL (reference sequence). With 5 bases removed from V and 10 bases from J, the gap between germline ends came to 14 bases. The CDR3 region is CASSFRPLDYTF. CDR3 DNA: TGTGCCAGCAGCTTCAGACCCCTTGACTACACCTTC. Looking up the rest from reference TRBV3-1 and TRBJ1-2 gives the full variable domain: DTAVSQTPKYLVTQMGNDKSIKCEQNLGHDTMYWYKQDSKKFLKIMFSYNNKELIINETVPNRFSPKSPDKAHLNLHINSLELGDSAVYFCASSFRPLDYTFGSGTRLTVV.

This clonotype was detected many times. The chain carries TRBV7-2 and TRBJ1-4; 8 positions match TRBD1. This CDR3 contains 15 residues. The germline V gene encodes CDR1 SGHTA and CDR2 FQGNSA. J was trimmed by 3 bases and V by 5 bases; bases with no gene match: 5. The CDR3: CASSRNRGSNEKLFF. The CDR3 DNA reads TGTGCCAGCAGCAGGAACAGGGGGTCTAATGAAAAACTGTTTTTT. The whole variable domain, remainder taken from reference TRBV7-2 and TRBJ1-4, is GAGVSQSPSNKVTEKGKDVELRCDPISGHTALYWYRQSLGQGLEFLIYFQGNSAPDKSGLPSDRFSAERTGGSVSTLTIQRTQQEDSAVYLCASSRNRGSNEKLFFGSGTQLSVL.

This clonotype came up many times. The chain recombines TRBV2 with TRBJ2-2; D remains unclear. The length of the CDR3 is 13 residues. Per germline, CDR1 SNHLY and CDR2 FYNNEI. V dropped 7 bases and J dropped 6 bases, with 12 bases sitting between them. The CDR3 here is CASTRAQAGELFF. CDR3 DNA sequence: TGTGCCAGCACAAGGGCTCAAGCCGGGGAGCTGTTTTTT.

A few counts support this clonotype. The V gene is TRBV10-2, the J gene TRBJ2-2; 7 nucleotides match TRBD1. Germline values: CDR1 WSHSY, CDR2 SAAADI. V lost 6 bases to trimming and J lost 3 bases; unmatched junction nucleotides: 1. This CDR3 is built from 13 residues. CDR3 DNA: TGCGCCAGCAGGGGACAGTACACCGGGGAGCTGTTTTTT. This encodes CASRGQYTGELFF.

The chain's CDR3 is CASSFSSGNTIYF. For the CDR3, the DNA is TGCGCCAGCAGCTTTAGCTCTGGAAACACCATATATTTT. This sequence joins TRBV5-1 and TRBJ1-3, with D hard to call. CDR1 SGHRS and CDR2 YFSETQ come from the germline V gene. Trimming stripped 2 bases from V and 0 bases from J, with 3 bases between. This CDR3 spans 13 amino acids.

J is TRBJ2-3 and V is TRBV7-2, with 10 bases that match TRBD2. The CDR3 contains 14 residues. V was clipped by 7 bases and J by 4 bases; unmatched bases: 5. Germline CDR1 is SGHTA and CDR2 is FQGNSA. CDR3 amino acids: CASTGTSVPDTQYF. CDR3 in DNA: TGTGCCAGCACAGGGACTAGCGTTCCAGATACGCAGTATTTT.

This clonotype was seen many times. This sequence joins TRBV11-2 and TRBJ2-5; 9 bases align to TRBD2. From germline, CDR1 is SGHAT and CDR2 FQNNGV. V gave up 1 base and J gave up 5 bases; unmatched junction bases: 8. The length of the CDR3 is 16 residues. CDR3 coding DNA: TGTGCCAGCAGCTTAGCTGTAGCGGGAGAACTGGAGACCCAGTACTTC. Protein sequence: CASSLAVAGELETQYF.

V and J are TRBV18 and TRBJ2-7; 8 positions match TRBD2. CDR3 length: 14 residues. Germline V gene data show CDR1 as KGHSH and CDR2 as LQKENI. V lost 3 bases and J lost 2; bases outside the gene matches: 3. The chain's CDR3 is CASSPPGLAYEQYF. The CDR3, as DNA: TGTGCCAGCTCACCGCCGGGACTAGCCTACGAGCAGTACTTC.

This clonotype has at least ten counts. The chain couples TRBV6-1 to TRBJ2-7; TRBD2 might be the D (5 bases). CDR3 length equals 13 residues. The V end lost 5 bases, the J end lost 2 bases, and 10 bases lay between the germline ends. Germline lookup yields CDR1 MNHNS and CDR2 SASEGT. The CDR3 coding sequence is TGTGCCAGCAGTCTCCGGCGGGCCTACGAGCAGTACTTC. Protein product: CASSLRRAYEQYF.

This clonotype was seen more than once but under ten times. This sequence joins TRBV10-2 and TRBJ2-2; D unclear. V was trimmed by 8 bases and J by 5 bases, leaving 9 bases between them. Germline loops: CDR1 WSHSY, CDR2 SAAADI. This CDR3 spans 12 amino acids. The CDR3 sequence: CASFQGTGELFF. The CDR3 DNA reads TGCGCCAGCTTCCAAGGAACCGGGGAGCTGTTTTTT.

This clonotype was observed at least ten times. V usage is TRBV3-1 and J usage is TRBJ2-1, with TRBD2 identical over 10 bases. CDR3 size: 16 residues. V trimming: 1 base; J trimming: 9 bases; junction bases outside the gene matches: 9. The germline CDR1 and CDR2 sequences are LGHDT and YNNKEL (reference sequence). CDR3 loop: CASSQVALAGAVEQFF. The CDR3 DNA reads TGTGCCAGCAGCCAAGTGGCGCTAGCGGGAGCCGTTGAGCAGTTCTTC.

The V call is TRBV18, the J call TRBJ1-2; D remains unclear. There are 12 residues in the CDR3. The germline V gene has CDR1 KGHSH and CDR2 LQKENI. The germline V and J ends were trimmed by 6 bases and 7 bases, with 12 bases remaining between them. The CDR3 here is CASSPGPSGYTF. The CDR3, as DNA: TGTGCCAGCTCCCCCGGGCCCTCTGGCTACACCTTC.

This clonotype has only a few counts. The chain uses TRBV5-1 and TRBJ1-1; D possibly corresponds to TRBD1 (6 bases). Per the germline V gene, CDR1 is SGHRS and CDR2 is YFSETQ. This CDR3 region has 15 residues. V dropped 4 bases and J dropped 2 bases, with 15 bases sitting between them. CDR3 sequence: CASSPQTGFNTEAFF. In DNA form, the CDR3 reads TGCGCCAGCAGCCCCCAGACAGGTTTTAACACTGAAGCTTTCTTT.

Ten or more counts support this clonotype. This sequence joins TRBV28 and TRBJ2-2; D is possibly TRBD2 (5 bases). The germline gives CDR1 MDHEN, CDR2 SYDVKM. Trimming took off 4 bases at V and 4 bases at J, with 13 bases between the two ends. There are 15 residues in the CDR3. CDR3 coding DNA: TGTGCCAGCAGTTCCCCCGGCGCGGGCACCGGGGAGCTGTTTTTT. Its protein product is CASSSPGAGTGELFF.

CDR3 in amino acids: CASSLEDRVLGYTF. CDR3 bases: TGTGCCAGCAGCTTAGAGGACAGGGTTTTAGGCTACACCTTC. The chain has TRBV11-2 and TRBJ1-2; 8 bases fit TRBD1. The CDR3 length is 14 residues. V lost 0 bases to trimming and J lost 8 bases; unmatched junction nucleotides: 5. Germline CDR1 and CDR2: SGHAT and FQNNGV.

This clonotype was seen a few times. The V and J genes are TRBV7-2 and TRBJ1-6, with 7 bases identical to TRBD1. The CDR3 runs to 14 residues. Germline assignment: CDR1 SGHTA and CDR2 FQGNSA. V dropped 3 bases and J dropped 10; count of bases not matched to a gene: 6. The CDR3 nucleotides read TGTGCCAGCAGCTTGGGGGGGACAGAATCACCCCTCCACTTT. It codes for CASSLGGTESPLHF.

This clonotype was seen repeatedly, ten times or more. The CDR3, as DNA: TGTGCCAGCAGCCAAGATCTTACAGCCGGGGGTGAGCAGTTCTTC. Protein: CASSQDLTAGGEQFF. The genes are TRBV3-1 and TRBJ2-1, with TRBD2 as a possible D gene (6 bases). The CDR3 is 15 amino acids. Germline V gene data show CDR1 as LGHDT and CDR2 as YNNKEL (reference sequence). V lost 0 bases and J 9 bases, leaving 15 bases between the germline ends.

This clonotype was seen repeatedly, ten times or more. The gene calls are TRBV9 and TRBJ2-1; perhaps TRBD2 as D (6 bases). V was clipped by 6 bases and J by 5 bases, with 21 bases between them. From germline, CDR1 is SGDLS and CDR2 YYNGEE. The CDR3 length is 16 residues. The CDR3 loop is CASNPPTSMKDNEQFF. DNA for the CDR3: TGTGCCAGCAACCCCCCGACTAGTATGAAGGACAATGAGCAGTTCTTC.

This clonotype has ten or more counts. The chain combines TRBV6-1 with TRBJ2-5; 7 bases align to TRBD1. After removal of 11 bases from V and 1 base from J, the junction contained 7 bases not matched to a gene. Germline assignment: CDR1 MNHNS and CDR2 SASEGT. The length of the CDR3 is 13 residues. The CDR3 sequence is CAAQTGFQETQYF. DNA for the CDR3: TGTGCCGCCCAGACAGGGTTCCAAGAGACCCAGTACTTC.